The clone carrying this TCR beta chain appeared a few times. The data were obtained in a study of blood T cell repertoires in COVID-19. About the research overall: The United States, Italy and Spain supplied acute and convalescent COVID-19 samples. T cells, B-cell-depleted T cells, or PBMCs provided the cDNA or gDNA that served as material.

Study processing details: Researchers report that nucleated cell counts were estimated from reference gene primer amplification. Produced via immunoSEQ multiplex PCR; TCRdb's table is partial and in-frame only. V and J calls and clone size follow that table, whereas D and trimming were derived from the DNA. The data hold some 260,000 clones, with approximately 82% observed a single time. The sample was peripheral blood. This clonotype was sampled from a young woman with acute or convalescent COVID-19.

CDR3 coding DNA: TGTGCCAGCAGCTTAAGGACAGACAGTGAAGCTTTCTTT. Translation gives CASSLRTDSEAFF. The chain couples TRBV7-9 to TRBJ1-1, with D possibly TRBD1 on 6 matching bases. The germline V gene encodes CDR1 SEHNR and CDR2 FQNEAQ (reference sequence). The V and J ends lost 2 bases and 7 bases respectively, with 11 bases between them. The CDR3 runs 13 residues.